One and the same sample provided the 18 T cell receptor beta chains below, sequenced in a study of HIV-infected patients and healthy controls. MiXCR, run by TCRdb on the 5' RACE reads, gives a single entry per CDR3 protein. The profile covers around 20,000 distinct CDR3 sequences, with about 19% appearing a single time and around a third taken by the ten largest. The material sequenced was CD8+ T cells from blood. The receptors originated from a human donor in good health.

This clonotype was counted many times. This chain links TRBV20-1 with TRBJ1-5; D may be TRBD1 (5 bases). The CDR3 runs to 15 residues. Germline V gene data show CDR1 as DFQATT and CDR2 as SNEGSKA (reference sequence). The V and J ends lost 1 base and 6 bases respectively, with 16 bases between them. DNA for the CDR3: TGCAGTGCTAGAGGGGTCCAGGGAGTGTTTCAGCCCCAGCATTTT. It yields the protein CSARGVQGVFQPQHF.

This clonotype was observed at least ten times. The chain uses TRBV6-2 or TRBV6-3 and TRBJ1-2; 11 bases map to TRBD1. Germline CDR1 and CDR2: MNHEY and SVGEGT. Trimming cost V 5 bases and J 4 bases; bases outside gene matches: 18. The CDR3 covers 19 residues. The CDR3 DNA reads TGTGCCAGCAGTCAACAAGAAGGACAGGGGGCGCCCCACGGCTATGGCTACACCTTC. It is translated as CASSQQEGQGAPHGYGYTF.

In this sample, this clonotype is large. The genes are TRBV20-1 and TRBJ2-5; 10 bases are a match to TRBD1. V was clipped by 3 bases and J by 5 bases; unmatched bases: 6. This CDR3 comprises 14 residues. Germline values: CDR1 DFQATT, CDR2 SNEGSKA (reference sequence). The CDR3 bases are TGCAGTGCTAGGTTGGGACAGGGGAGTGAGACCCAGTACTTC. Its translation: CSARLGQGSETQYF.

The CDR3 DNA follows: TGTGCTAGTGAACGGGGTGAGCAGTTCTTC. Protein sequence: CASERGEQFF. V is TRBV12-5 and J is TRBJ2-1; weak D call: TRBD2 (5 bases). CDR3 length: 10 amino acids. The germline V and J ends were trimmed by 7 bases and 9 bases, with 7 bases remaining between them. Germline values: CDR1 LGHNT, CDR2 FRNRAP.

In this sample, this clonotype turned up a few times. This chain uses TRBV20-1 with TRBJ2-7, with 9 bases fitting TRBD2. This CDR3 region has 15 residues. The ends lost 6 bases at V and 2 bases at J; junction bases unmatched: 11. CDR1 is DFQATT, CDR2 SNEGSKA, per germline (reference sequence). CDR3 DNA sequence: TGCAGTGCACCTATAGGGCGGGAGGGCCCCTACGAGCAGTACTTC. The encoded protein is CSAPIGREGPYEQYF.

This clonotype was seen many times. The chain employs TRBV3-1 and TRBJ2-7; possibly TRBD2 for D (5 bases). Germline V CDR1 and CDR2: LGHDT, YNNKEL (reference sequence). V was cut by 0 bases and J by 4 bases, with 16 bases left in between. The CDR3 has 16 residues. The CDR3 here is CASSQDIGGFKYEQYF. DNA of the CDR3: TGTGCCAGCAGCCAAGATATAGGCGGGTTTAAGTACGAGCAGTACTTC.

This clonotype was observed at least ten times. The rearrangement links TRBV12-3 or TRBV12-4 to TRBJ1-5; 7 bases are shared with TRBD1. The CDR3 is made up of 15 amino acids. J gave up 1 base and V 3 bases, and 3 bases lay outside the gene matches. The CDR3 bases are TGTGCCAGCAGTTTTTCGACAGGGAGCAATCAGCCCCAGCATTTT. Translating gives CASSFSTGSNQPQHF.

This clonotype was found many times. The chain links TRBV6-2 or TRBV6-3 to TRBJ1-5; TRBD1 is a possible D gene (5 bases). The germline CDR1 and CDR2 sequences are MNHEY and SVGEGT. V was clipped by 4 bases and J by 4 bases, with 14 bases between them. The CDR3 loop spans 15 amino acids. The DNA for the CDR3 is TGTGCCAGCAGTTTAATCGGGGACCGAAATCAGCCCCAGCATTTT. It codes for CASSLIGDRNQPQHF.

In DNA form, the CDR3 reads TGTGCCAGCAGCTTAGAGCTGGCCTGGGGAGAGGTGCCCTATGGCTACACCTTC. Encoded protein: CASSLELAWGEVPYGYTF. The chain joins TRBV7-8 to TRBJ1-2; no clear D gene. CDR1 and CDR2 from the germline V gene are SGHVS and FQNEAQ. This CDR3 spans 18 amino acids. V was trimmed by 1 base and J by 4 bases, leaving 22 bases between them.

This clonotype was picked up a small number of times. V usage is TRBV30 and J usage is TRBJ2-7; 7 bases agree with TRBD1. The V and J ends lost 5 bases and 0 bases, in that order; junction bases with no gene match: 4. This CDR3 spans 13 amino acids. Per the germline V gene, CDR1 is GTSNPN and CDR2 is SVGIG (reference sequence). CDR3 DNA sequence: TGTGCCTGGGGCCGGGACAGCTCCTACGAGCAGTACTTC. Its translation: CAWGRDSSYEQYF.

The V and J genes are TRBV13 and TRBJ2-3; maybe TRBD2 (6 bases). The CDR3 totals 12 residues. Germline V gene lookup returns CDR1 PRHDT and CDR2 FYEKMQ (reference sequence). V was pared by 4 bases and J by 7 bases, with 9 bases between. This chain's CDR3 is CASSSSDHTQYF. CDR3 nucleotide sequence: TGTGCCAGCAGCTCTAGCGATCATACGCAGTATTTT.

This clonotype was seen only a few times. V usage is TRBV6-6 and J usage is TRBJ1-2; 8 bases fit TRBD1. CDR1 and CDR2 (germline): MNHNY, SVGAGI (reference sequence). This CDR3 is 13 amino acids long. J gave up 4 bases and V 8 bases, and 6 bases lay outside the gene matches. The CDR3 loop reads CASGTGGAYGYTF. The CDR3 DNA sequence: TGTGCCAGCGGGACAGGAGGGGCCTATGGCTACACCTTC.

This clonotype has only a few counts. This chain connects TRBV6-1 to TRBJ1-4; TRBD1 matches at 10 bases. The CDR3 runs to 13 residues. CDR1 MNHNS and CDR2 SASEGT come from the germline V gene. V dropped 6 bases and J dropped 7; count of bases not matched to a gene: 2. For the CDR3, the DNA is TGTGCCAGCAGGGACAGGGGGAGTGAAAAACTGTTTTTT. Translation gives CASRDRGSEKLFF.

This clonotype was counted at least ten times. The chain has TRBV7-6 and TRBJ2-7; the match to TRBD1 covers 10 bases. CDR1 and CDR2 from the germline V gene are SGHVS and FNYEAQ. Trimming removed 4 bases from V and 6 bases from J; junction bases left unmatched: 9. The CDR3 covers 15 residues. The CDR3 protein is CASSSGQGINLEQYF. The CDR3 coding sequence is TGTGCCAGCAGCTCGGGACAGGGGATAAATCTCGAGCAGTACTTC.

The chain has TRBV29-1 and TRBJ2-2, with 8 bases identical to TRBD2. Germline V CDR1 and CDR2: SQVTM, ANQGSEA. The CDR3 spans 12 residues. Trimming removed 6 bases from V and 3 bases from J; junction bases left unmatched: 0. In nucleotides, the CDR3 is TGCAGCGTAGCGGGGGACACCGGGGAGCTGTTTTTT. This sequence encodes CSVAGDTGELFF.

This clonotype has at least ten counts. The rearrangement joins TRBV3-1 to TRBJ2-7; TRBD2 is a possible D gene (5 bases). The CDR3 has 15 residues. Trimming stripped 1 base from V and 0 bases from J, with 10 bases between. Germline-derived CDR1 and CDR2 are LGHDT and YNNKEL (reference sequence). This CDR3 reads CASSQVPADSYEQYF. The CDR3 coding sequence is TGTGCCAGCAGCCAAGTCCCAGCGGACTCCTACGAGCAGTACTTC.

A few counts support this clonotype. The genes are TRBV28 and TRBJ1-1; D perhaps matches TRBD1 (5 bases). Germline CDR1 and CDR2: MDHEN and SYDVKM. The CDR3 contains 13 residues. CDR3 sequence (DNA): TGTGCGGTGTCCTCAGGGATGAACACTGAAGCTTTCTTT. It codes for CAVSSGMNTEAFF.

This clonotype was seen a handful of times. V and J are TRBV11-3 and TRBJ2-7; 9 bases are a match to TRBD2. The CDR3 length is 17 residues. The trim removed 0 bases at V and 5 bases at J, leaving 11 bases unmatched. Looked up from germline, CDR1 is SGHNT and CDR2 is YENEEA. The DNA for the CDR3 is TGTGCCAGCAGCTTAGATCTGCGCGGGAGGGCCTGGGACGAGCAGTACTTC. It codes for CASSLDLRGRAWDEQYF.